The 7 T cell receptor beta chains presented below share a single source sample, sequenced in a study of T cells after yellow fever vaccination. TCRdb called the 5' RACE reads again in MiXCR, with one record for every CDR3 protein. Among about 260,000 distinct CDR3 sequences listed, over 10% were seen once. Here the sequenced sample was CD4+ T cells sorted from PBMCs, taken 45 days after the yellow fever booster vaccination. These receptor sequences come from a man younger than 40 who received the YFV17D yellow fever vaccine.

CDR3 bases: TGTGCCAGCAGCTGGACGCAGACGGCTGGAAACACCATATATTTT. Its translation is CASSWTQTAGNTIYF. This rearrangement joins TRBV5-6 to TRBJ1-3; D unclear. The V gene lost 3 bases and the J gene lost 2 bases, with 12 bases spanning the gap. The CDR3 has 15 amino acids. Germline values: CDR1 SGHDT, CDR2 YYEEEE.

The genes are TRBV5-1 and TRBJ2-3; D may be TRBD2 (5 bases). Germline assignment: CDR1 SGHRS and CDR2 YFSETQ. The CDR3 totals 13 residues. Trimming took 4 bases from V and 8 from J, leaving 14 bases between them. CDR3 residues: CASSPEEASTQYF. In DNA, the CDR3 is TGCGCCAGCAGCCCGGAGGAGGCTAGTACGCAGTATTTT.

There are a few counts of this clonotype. The chain has TRBV20-1 and TRBJ2-7; D possibly corresponds to TRBD1 (5 bases). Germline V gene data show CDR1 as DFQATT and CDR2 as SNEGSKA (reference sequence). V lost 2 bases and J 4 bases, leaving 15 bases between the germline ends. The CDR3 is made up of 14 amino acids. The CDR3 bases are TGCAGTGCTAGAAGGGGTTATCAGGAATACGAGCAGTACTTC. This gives the protein CSARRGYQEYEQYF.

The chain carries TRBV5-1 and TRBJ2-3; 12 bases line up with TRBD2. Germline trimming cut 4 bases from V and 1 base from J; bases unmatched to any gene: 10. CDR1 and CDR2 from the germline V gene are SGHRS and YFSETQ. The CDR3 spans 18 residues. CDR3 protein: CASSTGLAGLWGTDTQYF. The CDR3 coding sequence is TGCGCCAGCAGCACCGGACTAGCGGGATTATGGGGCACAGATACGCAGTATTTT.

CDR3 loop: CAISGSLAGGSGANVLTF. CDR3 in DNA: TGTGCCATCAGTGGATCACTAGCGGGAGGCTCTGGGGCCAACGTCCTGACTTTC. The V call is TRBV10-3, the J call TRBJ2-6; TRBD2 matches at 12 bases. The germline V gene has CDR1 ENHRY and CDR2 SYGVKD. This CDR3 contains 18 residues. V lost 4 bases, J lost 0 bases, and 4 bases stayed unmatched.

The chain links TRBV20-1 to TRBJ1-5, with TRBD1 as a possible D gene (6 bases). This CDR3 spans 16 amino acids. With 6 bases removed from V and 1 base from J, the gap between germline ends came to 19 bases. The germline gives CDR1 DFQATT, CDR2 SNEGSKA (reference sequence). The CDR3: CSAKDSRTFSNQPQHF. CDR3 in DNA: TGCAGTGCCAAGGACAGCCGGACGTTCAGCAATCAGCCCCAGCATTTT.

This clonotype was observed a handful of times. The chain is built from TRBV20-1 and TRBJ2-5; TRBD1 matches 7 bases. J was trimmed by 5 bases and V by 6 bases; bases with no gene match: 9. Germline V gives CDR1 DFQATT, CDR2 SNEGSKA (reference sequence). CDR3 length equals 13 residues. The CDR3 sequence is CSARMTGWETQYF. Written as DNA, the CDR3 is TGCAGTGCGCGAATGACAGGGTGGGAGACCCAGTACTTC.